This T cell receptor (beta chain) was sequenced for a study of shared clonotypes between healthy human individuals. Regarding the study as a whole: Investigators expected sequencing depth to affect clonotype sharing among donors.

The data were produced by immunoSEQ multiplex PCR, yet TCRdb's version contains in-frame clones alone and is incomplete. Of millions of clones in the sample, approximately 94% were seen once. Regarding this clone: Antigen: not known.

The CDR3 covers 16 residues. The ends lost 5 bases at V and 5 bases at J; junction bases unmatched: 11. Looked up from germline, CDR1 is MNHEY and CDR2 is SMNVEV (reference sequence). The sequenced material came from naive CD4+ T cells sorted from blood. The subset here: CD45RA+ positively selected. The TCR sequence derives from a man aged 18 to 30 in good health. V usage is TRBV27 and J usage is TRBJ1-5, with 8 bases fitting TRBD1. The CDR3, as DNA: TGTGCCAGCAGTCCCCGTGGACAGGGATGGGATCAGCCCCAGCATTTT. Translated: CASSPRGQGWDQPQHF.